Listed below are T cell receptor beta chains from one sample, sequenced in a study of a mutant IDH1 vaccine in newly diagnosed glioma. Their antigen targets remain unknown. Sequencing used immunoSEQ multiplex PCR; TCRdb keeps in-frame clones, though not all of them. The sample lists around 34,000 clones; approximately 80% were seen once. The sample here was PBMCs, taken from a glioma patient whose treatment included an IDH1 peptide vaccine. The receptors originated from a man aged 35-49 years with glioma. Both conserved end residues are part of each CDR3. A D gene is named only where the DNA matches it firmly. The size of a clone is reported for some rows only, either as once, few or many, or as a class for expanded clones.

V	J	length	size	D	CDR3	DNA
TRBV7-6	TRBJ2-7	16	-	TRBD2	CASSLEVAGVAYEQYF	TGTGCCAGCAGCTTAGAAGTAGCGGGAGTGGCCTACGAGCAGTACTTC
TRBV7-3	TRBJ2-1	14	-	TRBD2	CASSFLAGGDEQFF	TGTGCCAGCAGCTTCCTAGCGGGAGGGGATGAGCAGTTCTTC
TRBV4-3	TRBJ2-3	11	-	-	CASRGADTQYF	TGCGCCAGCAGGGGGGCAGATACGCAGTATTTT
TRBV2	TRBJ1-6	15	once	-	CASSGGRGYNSPLHF	TGTGCCAGCAGTGGGGGCAGGGGCTATAATTCACCCCTCCACTTT
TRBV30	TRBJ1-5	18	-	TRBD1	CAWSRRGTGALGNQPQHF	TGTGCCTGGAGTAGACGGGGGACAGGGGCCCTAGGCAATCAGCCCCAGCATTTT
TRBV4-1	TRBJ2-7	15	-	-	CASSQPRLAPYEQYF	TGCGCCAGCAGCCAGCCACGGCTAGCCCCCTACGAGCAGTACTTC
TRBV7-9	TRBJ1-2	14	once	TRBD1	CASSENRGHYGYTF	TGTGCCAGCAGCGAAAACAGGGGTCACTATGGCTACACCTTC
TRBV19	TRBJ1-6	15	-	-	CASTLEQGYNSPLHF	TGTGCCAGTACTCTCGAACAGGGCTATAATTCACCCCTCCACTTT
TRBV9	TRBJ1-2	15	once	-	CASSVRSGVDYGYTF	TGTGCCAGCAGCGTTAGGTCCGGGGTAGACTATGGCTACACCTTC
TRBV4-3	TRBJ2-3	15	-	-	CASSLQGRYTDTQYF	TGCGCCAGCAGCCTTCAGGGAAGGTACACAGATACGCAGTATTTT
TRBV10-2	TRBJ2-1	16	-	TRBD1	CASKINWDRGRDEQFF	TGCGCCAGCAAGATAAACTGGGACAGGGGAAGGGATGAGCAGTTCTTC
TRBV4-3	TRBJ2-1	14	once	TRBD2	CASSQDLSGGVKVF	TGCGCCAGCAGCCAAGATCTAAGCGGGGGGGTAAAAGTCTTC
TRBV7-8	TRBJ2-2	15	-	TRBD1	CASSPGQGVSGELFF	TGTGCCAGCAGCCCGGGACAGGGAGTTTCCGGGGAGCTGTTTTTT
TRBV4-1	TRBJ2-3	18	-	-	CASSQDWGWGASTDTQYF	TGCGCCAGCAGCCAAGATTGGGGGTGGGGGGCGAGCACAGATACGCAGTATTTT
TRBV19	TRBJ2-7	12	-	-	CASSTGLHEQYF	TGTGCCAGTAGTACAGGGCTGCACGAGCAGTACTTC
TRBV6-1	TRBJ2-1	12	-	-	CASSEFVNEQFF	TGTGCCAGCAGTGAATTTGTGAATGAGCAGTTCTTC